A single sample gave rise to the 2 T cell receptor beta chains below, sequenced in a study of blood T cell repertoires in COVID-19. Sequencing was performed with immunoSEQ multiplex PCR; in TCRdb, only in-frame clones are kept and a portion is missing. This repertoire shows 200,000 to 250,000 clones, roughly 84% found once; its top ten account for 6.8%. The sequencing sample was made of PBMCs or T cells enriched from blood (not recorded which). All receptors come from a woman aged 40 to 50 who had recovered from COVID-19.

The J gene is TRBJ2-6, the V gene TRBV9; 9 nucleotides agree with TRBD2. Unmatched junction bases numbered 17, after V lost 4 bases and J lost 0 bases. Germline lookup yields CDR1 SGDLS and CDR2 YYNGEE. The CDR3 is 21 amino acids. CDR3 in amino acids: CASSPRREGTPHYSGANVLTF. The DNA of the CDR3 is TGTGCCAGCAGCCCGAGGCGGGAGGGCACCCCTCATTACTCTGGGGCCAACGTCCTGACTTTC.

The chain joins TRBV25-1 to TRBJ2-3; tentatively, D is TRBD2 (5 bases). Germline CDR1 and CDR2: MGHDK and SYGVNS. This CDR3 contains 14 residues. The germline V and J ends were trimmed by 4 bases and 4 bases, with 12 bases remaining between them. In DNA form, the CDR3 reads TGTGCCAGCAGTGGGGGTCGGGAAGCAGATACGCAGTATTTT. As protein: CASSGGREADTQYF.